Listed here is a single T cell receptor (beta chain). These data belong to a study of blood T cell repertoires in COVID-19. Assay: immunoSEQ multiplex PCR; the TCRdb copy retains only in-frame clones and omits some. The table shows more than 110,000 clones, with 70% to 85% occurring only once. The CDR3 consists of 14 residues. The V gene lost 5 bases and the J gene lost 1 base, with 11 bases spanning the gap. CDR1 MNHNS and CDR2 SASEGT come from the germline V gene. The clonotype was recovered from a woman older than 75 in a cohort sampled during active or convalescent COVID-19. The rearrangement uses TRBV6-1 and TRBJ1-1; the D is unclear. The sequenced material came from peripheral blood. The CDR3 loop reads CASSFRYENTEAFF. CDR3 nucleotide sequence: TGTGCCAGCAGTTTTCGGTATGAGAACACTGAAGCTTTCTTT.